This entry lists 26 T cell receptor beta chains sequenced from one sample in a study of CD8 T cells in Susac syndrome. The RNA input was about 0.5 to 1 ug, and it was reverse transcribed with random hexamers. TCRdb fed the immunoSEQ multiplex PCR reads into MiXCR, producing one record per CDR3 protein. The sample has some 160,000 distinct CDR3 sequences, roughly 94% seen once. Material for sequencing was CD4+ T cells from PBMCs. These receptors were obtained from a human donor in good health.

The V and J genes are TRBV25-1 and TRBJ2-7; D is ambiguous. The germline V and J ends were trimmed by 6 bases and 6 bases, with 9 bases remaining between them. Germline V gene data show CDR1 as MGHDK and CDR2 as SYGVNS. There are 11 residues in the CDR3. The CDR3 sequence: CASSVLGEQYF. In DNA, the CDR3 is TGTGCCAGCAGCGTCCTGGGCGAGCAGTACTTC.

The V and J genes are TRBV2 and TRBJ2-5; possible D gene TRBD2, 6 bases. The CDR3 spans 13 residues. Germline V gives CDR1 SNHLY, CDR2 FYNNEI. V lost 3 bases and J 3 bases, leaving 8 bases between the germline ends. The CDR3 loop reads CASSDGGKETQYF. The CDR3, as DNA: TGTGCCAGCAGTGACGGAGGGAAAGAGACCCAGTACTTC.

The J gene is TRBJ2-7, the V gene TRBV10-3; tentative D call: TRBD1 (6 bases). The CDR3 sequence is 12 residues long. Trimming took off 11 bases at V and 7 bases at J, with 18 bases between the two ends. Germline loops: CDR1 ENHRY, CDR2 SYGVKD. CDR3 residues: CAARDIPEEQYF. The CDR3 nucleotides are TGTGCCGCCCGGGACATACCTGAAGAGCAGTACTTC.

The DNA of the CDR3 is TGTGCCAGCAGCCAAGCAGGGGGCCTAGGAGAGACCCAGTACTTC. It codes for CASSQAGGLGETQYF. This chain uses TRBV3-1 with TRBJ2-5, with 8 bases matching TRBD1. The length of the CDR3 is 15 residues. Germline CDR1 reads LGHDT; CDR2 reads YNNKEL (reference sequence). After removal of 1 base from V and 4 bases from J, the junction contained 5 bases not matched to a gene.

V gene TRBV20-1 combines with J gene TRBJ2-1, with D hard to call. This CDR3 region has 12 residues. Germline values: CDR1 DFQATT, CDR2 SNEGSKA (reference sequence). V was shortened by 3 bases and J by 8 bases, with 11 bases between the two germline ends. The CDR3 loop is CSARGDGDEQFF. CDR3 coding DNA: TGCAGTGCTAGGGGCGACGGTGATGAGCAGTTCTTC.

The chain is built from TRBV12-3 or TRBV12-4 and TRBJ2-7, with D perhaps matching TRBD1 or TRBD2 (6 bases each). The CDR3 has 13 residues. Trimming removed 3 bases at V and 6 bases at J, with 12 bases between. In DNA, the CDR3 is TGTGCCAGCAGTTTTGGGGGGCCTGGCGAGCAGTACTTC. This translates into CASSFGGPGEQYF.

This chain links TRBV7-7 with TRBJ2-3; D remains unclear. Trimming took 5 bases from V and 2 from J, leaving 8 bases between them. The CDR3 has 13 residues. The germline CDR1 and CDR2 sequences are SSHAT and FNYEAQ (reference sequence). CDR3 sequence reads: CASSPLPTDTQYF. CDR3 DNA sequence: TGTGCCAGCAGCCCCCTACCCACAGATACGCAGTATTTT.

The J gene is TRBJ2-7, the V gene TRBV6-2 or TRBV6-3; D is ambiguous. V lost 4 bases to trimming and J lost 4 bases, with 8 bases between them. The CDR3 has 12 amino acids. Per the germline V gene, CDR1 is MNHEY and CDR2 is SVGEGT. The CDR3 loop is CASSSTPYEQYF. CDR3 DNA: TGTGCCAGCAGTTCGACTCCATACGAGCAGTACTTC.

The chain joins TRBV3-1 to TRBJ1-3; D gene unclear. CDR3 size: 14 residues. CDR1 is LGHDT and CDR2 is YNNKEL in the germline V gene (reference sequence). The V end lost 6 bases, the J end lost 0 bases, and 9 bases lay between the germline ends. The CDR3 bases are TGTGCCAGCAGGTCGGGAGTCTCTGGAAACACCATATATTTT. Translating gives CASRSGVSGNTIYF. The full variable domain, its missing parts supplied by reference TRBV3-1 and TRBJ1-3, is DTAVSQTPKYLVTQMGNDKSIKCEQNLGHDTMYWYKQDSKKFLKIMFSYNNKELIINETVPNRFSPKSPDKAHLNLHINSLELGDSAVYFCASRSGVSGNTIYFGEGSWLTVV.

Written as DNA, the CDR3 is TGTGCCAGCAGTTCCCCGAGGCCTAGTCAAGAGACCCAGTACTTC. The encoded protein is CASSSPRPSQETQYF. This sequence joins TRBV28 and TRBJ2-5, with D uncertain. In germline, CDR1 is MDHEN, CDR2 SYDVKM. The CDR3 consists of 15 residues. V lost 4 bases to trimming and J lost 2 bases, with 14 bases between them. The complete variable domain, with remaining parts taken from reference TRBV28 and TRBJ2-5, reads DVKVTQSSRYLVKRTGEKVFLECVQDMDHENMFWYRQDPGLGLRLIYFSYDVKMKEKGDIPEGYSVSREKKERFSLILESASTNQTSMYLCASSSPRPSQETQYFGPGTRLLVL.

The rearrangement joins TRBV5-1 to TRBJ2-7; weak D call: TRBD1 (5 bases). The CDR3 has 13 amino acids. V lost 0 bases, J lost 7 bases, and 11 bases lay in between. The germline V gene encodes CDR1 SGHRS and CDR2 YFSETQ. The CDR3 loop reads CASSLVGVEEQYF. The CDR3 coding sequence is TGCGCCAGCAGCTTGGTAGGGGTCGAAGAGCAGTACTTC.

This clonotype was seen a single time. A read error may produce the germline difference seen at one junction end. The chain couples TRBV30 to TRBJ1-2, with no clear D. CDR1 GTSNPN and CDR2 SVGIG come from the germline V gene (reference sequence). This CDR3 contains 13 residues. CDR3 in DNA: TGTGCCTGGAGTGTTCAGGCTAACTATGGCTGCACCTTC. Residues: CAWSVQANYGCTF.

V and J are TRBV5-1 and TRBJ2-5; 9 bases match TRBD2. V was clipped by 2 bases and J by 5 bases; unmatched bases: 4. The CDR3 runs 14 residues. Germline loops: CDR1 SGHRS, CDR2 YFSETQ. In nucleotides, the CDR3 is TGCGCCAGCAGCTTTAGCGGGAGTGACGAGACCCAGTACTTC. Protein: CASSFSGSDETQYF.

The V and J genes are TRBV27 and TRBJ2-7, with 12 bases identical to TRBD1. The trim removed 2 bases at V and 5 bases at J, leaving 10 bases unmatched. CDR1 is MNHEY and CDR2 is SMNVEV in the germline V gene (reference sequence). The CDR3 totals 17 residues. The CDR3 protein is CASSLKGGTGGRDEQYF. For the CDR3, the DNA is TGTGCCAGCAGTTTAAAAGGTGGGACAGGGGGCAGGGACGAGCAGTACTTC.

The gene calls are TRBV28 and TRBJ2-3, with 8 bases identical to TRBD2. Losses at the gene ends were 8 bases for V and 2 bases for J; bases not matched to a gene: 9. CDR1 and CDR2 (germline): MDHEN, SYDVKM. The CDR3 runs 15 residues. The CDR3 DNA reads TGTGCCAGCCAGCGGGAGTCCACCGACACAGATACGCAGTATTTT. It yields the protein CASQRESTDTDTQYF.

This clonotype was observed once. The genes are TRBV20-1 and TRBJ1-5; 11 bases are a match to TRBD1. In germline, CDR1 is DFQATT, CDR2 SNEGSKA (reference sequence). The CDR3 consists of 19 residues. After removal of 3 bases from V and 1 base from J, the junction contained 14 bases not matched to a gene. CDR3 bases: TGCAGTGCTAGGACCCCCGGGACAGGGGGACAGCGGAGCAATCAGCCCCAGCATTTT. It codes for CSARTPGTGGQRSNQPQHF.

The DNA for the CDR3 is TGTGCCAGCAGCGTAGGACAGGGGCTAGAAGGCTACACCTTC. Protein sequence: CASSVGQGLEGYTF. The V call is TRBV9, the J call TRBJ1-2; TRBD1 aligns across 8 bases. V shed 0 bases, J shed 8 bases, and the junction held 6 bases outside the gene matches. CDR1 is SGDLS and CDR2 is YYNGEE in the germline V gene. This CDR3 has 14 amino acids. The variable domain in full, with the rest retrieved from reference TRBV9 and TRBJ1-2, is DSGVTQTPKHLITATGQRVTLRCSPRSGDLSVYWYQQSLDQGLQFLIQYYNGEERAKGNILERFSAQQFPDLHSELNLSSLELGDSALYFCASSVGQGLEGYTFGSGTRLTVV.

The gene calls are TRBV27 and TRBJ2-5; the D is unclear. Trimming took off 5 bases at V and 7 bases at J, with 14 bases between the two ends. CDR1 is MNHEY and CDR2 is SMNVEV in the germline V gene (reference sequence). The CDR3 contains 13 residues. CDR3 protein: CASSHLQARTQYF. DNA for the CDR3: TGTGCCAGCAGTCACTTGCAGGCCCGGACCCAGTACTTC.

This clonotype was counted a single time. The chain uses TRBV11-2 and TRBJ2-1; tentatively, D is TRBD2 (5 bases). Germline-derived CDR1 and CDR2 are SGHAT and FQNNGV. V gave up 5 bases and J gave up 5 bases, with 13 bases separating them. CDR3 size: 14 residues. The CDR3 reads CASSGPRAHNEQFF. CDR3 in DNA: TGTGCCAGCAGCGGCCCGAGGGCCCACAATGAGCAGTTCTTC. Based on the CDR3 plus reference TRBV11-2 and TRBJ2-1, the full variable domain is EAGVAQSPRYKIIEKRQSVAFWCNPISGHATLYWYQQILGQGPKLLIQFQNNGVVDDSQLPKDRFSAERLKGVDSTLKIQPAKLEDSAVYLCASSGPRAHNEQFFGPGTRLTVL.

V gene TRBV30 combines with J gene TRBJ1-1, with D perhaps matching TRBD1 (5 bases). The CDR3 consists of 14 residues. CDR1 GTSNPN and CDR2 SVGIG come from the germline V gene (reference sequence). V lost 5 bases, J lost 0 bases, and 13 bases lay in between. The DNA of the CDR3 is TGTGCCTGGCAAACCGGGACGGTGAACACTGAAGCTTTCTTT. This encodes CAWQTGTVNTEAFF.

V is TRBV19 and J is TRBJ2-7; 7 bases fit TRBD1. Losses at the gene ends were 5 bases for V and 0 bases for J; bases not matched to a gene: 7. The germline gives CDR1 LNHDA, CDR2 SQIVND (reference sequence). The CDR3 has 15 amino acids. CDR3 sequence reads: CASSPWTGPSYEQYF. CDR3 DNA: TGTGCCAGTAGTCCCTGGACAGGCCCCTCCTACGAGCAGTACTTC.

In this sample, this clonotype turned up a few times. The V gene is TRBV5-1, the J gene TRBJ2-6, with unresolved D. Trimming cost V 0 bases and J 2 bases, with 9 bases left between them. The germline CDR1 and CDR2 sequences are SGHRS and YFSETQ. The CDR3 spans 16 residues. CDR3 sequence reads: CASSLVGSTGANVLTF. In DNA form, the CDR3 reads TGCGCCAGCAGCTTGGTCGGGTCTACTGGGGCCAACGTCCTGACTTTC.

The rearrangement links TRBV2 to TRBJ2-5; 7 bases are shared with TRBD1. Trimming cost V 8 bases and J 5 bases; bases outside gene matches: 11. The germline gives CDR1 SNHLY, CDR2 FYNNEI. This CDR3 comprises 14 residues. The CDR3 DNA reads as TGTGCCAGCCGGGACAGTCCTGGGTTCGAGACCCAGTACTTC. Protein: CASRDSPGFETQYF.

The CDR3 loop is CASSLGTLREQYF. In DNA, the CDR3 is TGTGCCAGCAGCTTGGGTACTTTGCGCGAGCAGTACTTC. This chain joins TRBV7-2 and TRBJ2-7; no reliable D call. Germline V gene sequence: CDR1 SGHTA, CDR2 FQGNSA. V shed 3 bases and J shed 6 bases, with 12 bases lying between them. The CDR3 contains 13 residues.

This clonotype appeared once. This sequence joins TRBV18 and TRBJ2-7; maybe TRBD2 (5 bases). Germline CDR1 and CDR2: KGHSH and LQKENI. Trimming took off 8 bases at V and 3 bases at J, with 17 bases between the two ends. This CDR3 has 14 residues. CDR3 bases: TGTGCCAGCGCTAGCTCCCCCGGGTTCTACGAGCAGTACTTC. Residues: CASASSPGFYEQYF.

Turning to this clonotype: Germline and junction disagree at one end, which may indicate a read error. The chain has TRBV6-2 or TRBV6-3 and TRBJ1-1; D unresolved. Looked up from germline, CDR1 is MNHEY and CDR2 is SVGEGT. CDR3 size: 13 residues. The DNA of the CDR3 is TGTGCCAGCAGCTCAACCCAATCCACTCAAGCTTTCTTT. This codes for CASSSTQSTQAFF.